Detailed here is one T cell receptor (beta chain). This record comes from a study of Ad26.COV2.S vaccination and SARS-CoV-2 variants. Study-level information: Doses of Ad26.COV2.S were injected into muscle once or twice, 56 days apart.

The CDR3 totals 13 residues. Measured with immunoSEQ multiplex PCR; TCRdb has only the in-frame clones, and not every one. The sample lists about 350,000 clones, 80% to 90% occurring once. Documented treatment: over 15 received Ad26.COV2.S at low or high dose, single or two shots; 5 received placebo; per-sample allocation not given. All samples were drawn on day 63, counting from the first vaccine or placebo injection. In the vaccine, an Ad26 vector expressed the SARS-CoV-2 spike of the Wuhan strain. This clonotype was obtained from a person aged 18-65 years who received the Ad26.COV2.S COVID-19 vaccine or a placebo. Specimen: peripheral blood, collected in a trial of Ad26.COV2.S vaccine versus placebo. The chain carries TRBV12-1 and TRBJ2-7; the table's D call, TRBD2, was not checked against the DNA. TRBV12-1 is a known pseudogene. CDR3 DNA: TGTGCCAGCGTAAGCGGGAGGGCCTACGAGCAGTACTTC. Encoded protein: CASVSGRAYEQYF.